This T cell receptor beta chain came from a study of blood T cell repertoires in COVID-19. Study as a whole: COVID-19 samples collected from the United States, Italy and Spain covered acute and convalescent phases.

Authors' analysis steps: For nucleated cells, counts were estimated from reference gene primer amplification. Assay: immunoSEQ multiplex PCR; the TCRdb copy retains only in-frame clones and omits some. V and J calls and clone size are copied from that table; D and trimming were computed from the DNA. The sample carries about 66,000 clones, approximately 79% recorded once. Germline loops: CDR1 SGHDN, CDR2 FVKESK. V was shortened by 1 base and J by 10 bases, with 14 bases between the two germline ends. The CDR3 contains 15 residues. The chain joins TRBV14 to TRBJ1-6; no clear D. The sequenced sample was peripheral blood. The clonotype was recovered from a man aged 55-75 years with acute or convalescent COVID-19. CDR3: CASSQVYGRYSPLHF. DNA of the CDR3: TGTGCCAGCAGCCAAGTTTACGGGAGGTACTCACCCCTCCACTTT.